This TCR beta chain was recovered during a study of T cells in Graves' hyperthyroidism and ophthalmopathy. Notes on the study in general: Most clonotypes that expanded in the thyroid above 0.001 also showed up in blood.

As for this clonotype: Its antigen is not known.

This CDR3 has 11 amino acids. Germline V lookup: CDR1 SGDLS, CDR2 YYNGEE. The V end lost 4 bases, the J end lost 6 bases, and 8 bases lay between the germline ends. Researchers took RNA transcripts and amplified the TCR beta CDR3 regions from them. TCR CDR3 regions were first amplified by RT-PCR with HTBI primers. TCRdb passed the multiplex PCR reads through MiXCR, listing each CDR3 protein once. The table has about 660,000 distinct CDR3 sequences, over 40% seen once. The study left out patients who had uncontrolled infection, other autoimmune disease, pregnancy or lactation. The J gene is TRBJ2-7, the V gene TRBV9; D not certain. The receptor's source is an adult man with Graves' disease, either hyperthyroidism or ophthalmopathy (not recorded which). Sequenced input: peripheral blood or thyroid tissue (not recorded which). The CDR3 DNA reads TGTGCCAGCAGCCAACGGCGCGAGCAGTACTTC. This codes for CASSQRREQYF.